One T cell receptor (beta chain) is described in this entry. This receptor's antigen is unknown. Per-nucleotide qualities are absent, and no much larger clonotype sits a single base away. This sample stems from a study of blood T cell repertoires in COVID-19 (dated by TCRdb to 2019 to 2021). Regarding the research as a whole: Samples covering the acute and convalescent phases of COVID-19 were provided by collaborators in the United States, Italy and Spain. The repertoires were released in a freely available public database intended as a resource for research on the immune response to SARS-CoV-2. The prospective study material was composed of cDNA or gDNA derived from T cells, B-cell-depleted T cells, or PBMCs. HLA class I and class II types, where available, came from metadata supplied by the sample provider rather than from assay-based typing. Deeply sampled blood TCRbeta repertoires from subjects exposed to, actively infected with, or recovered from COVID-19 were included in the dataset. The samples were drawn from the first 160 participants of the ongoing ImmuneRACE study and from 950 to 1,500 subjects provided by 6 global collaborators. A de-identified subject ID, COVID-19 status, age in years and sex were almost always included in the sample metadata.

The research as a whole found: The amount of clinical and demographic metadata varied by source and participant and was provided uncurated.

Whole blood was collected in K2EDTA tubes by collaborating institutions according to the institutions' own protocols. Collaborator samples were shipped for TCRbeta analysis as frozen whole blood, isolated PBMCs, or DNA extracted from either sample type. The immunoSEQ Assay, a bias-controlled multiplex PCR, was used to amplify TCRbeta CDR3 regions from genomic DNA. On the study's bioinformatics: The number of nucleated cells in each sample was estimated by amplification of reference gene primers within the assay. To quantify the absolute abundance of each unique TCRbeta CDR3 rearrangement, sequence reads were collapsed and filtered. Productive Simpson clonality was computed per sample as the square root of Simpson's diversity index over productive rearrangements. The table comes from immuneACCESS by way of TCRdb, which keeps in-frame sequences with V and J called. Part of the clones is missing from these tables; in studies checked, under half for an unresolved V gene and the rest for unknown reasons. The V and J calls and clone size were taken over from that table, and D and trimming were inferred from the DNA. For this sample there are 200,000 to 300,000 clones; approximately 84% appear just once. 1.5% to 2% of the sample belongs to the ten largest clones.

Between the V and J ends, shortened by 5 bases and 0 bases respectively, the junction contains 11 bases. Based on the germline V gene, the CDR1 and CDR2 sequences are SGHTA and FQGNSA. The CDR3, from cysteine to phenylalanine, totals 14 residues. The CDR3 DNA has 42 bases and is translated from base 1. This sequence uses TRBV7-2 and TRBJ2-7, and perhaps TRBD1 as D gene, on 6 matching bases. The sequence came from a woman aged 80 or over with acute or convalescent COVID-19. What was sequenced was peripheral blood. The CDR3 reads as follows: CASSEWTDSYEQYF. The DNA is TGTGCCAGCAGCGAATGGACAGACTCCTACGAGCAGTACTTC.